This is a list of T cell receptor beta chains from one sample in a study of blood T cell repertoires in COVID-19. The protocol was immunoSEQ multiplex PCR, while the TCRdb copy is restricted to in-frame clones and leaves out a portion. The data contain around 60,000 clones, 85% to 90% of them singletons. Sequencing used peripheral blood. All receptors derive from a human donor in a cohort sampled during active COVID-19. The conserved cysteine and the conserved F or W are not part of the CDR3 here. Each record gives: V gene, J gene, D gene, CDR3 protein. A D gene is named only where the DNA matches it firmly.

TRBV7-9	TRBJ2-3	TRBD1	ASSRIQGADRDTQY
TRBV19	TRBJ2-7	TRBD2	ASRVTSGSYEQY
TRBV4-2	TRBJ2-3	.	ASSQVGGEGIDTQY
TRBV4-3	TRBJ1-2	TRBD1	ASSQERQGSYGYT
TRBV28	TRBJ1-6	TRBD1	ASSSFNRGLGNSPLH
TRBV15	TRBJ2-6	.	ATSSVLRGSGANVLT
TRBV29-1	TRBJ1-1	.	SVEGGEGWTAEAF
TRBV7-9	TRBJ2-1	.	ASSPRRGSYNEQF
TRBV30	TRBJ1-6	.	AWKGDLSYNSPLH
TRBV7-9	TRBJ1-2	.	ASSFPDSYGYT
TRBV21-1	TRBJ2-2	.	ASSKEASGEKFTGELF
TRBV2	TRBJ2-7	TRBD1	ASSFYTGQGYEQY
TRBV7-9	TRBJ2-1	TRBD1	ASSLGQHHEQF
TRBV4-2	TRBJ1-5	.	ASSQDLSAGYQPQH
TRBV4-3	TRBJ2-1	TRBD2	ASSQGTSGTNEQF
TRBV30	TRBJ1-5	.	AWASGSNQPQH
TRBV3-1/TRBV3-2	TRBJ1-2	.	ASSQDRTSGYT
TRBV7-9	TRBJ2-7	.	ASSSGKYEQY
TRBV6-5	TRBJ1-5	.	ASSWAAGLAPQH
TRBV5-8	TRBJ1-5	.	ASATRRGPQH
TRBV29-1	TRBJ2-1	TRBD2	SAPGAGGPWNEQF
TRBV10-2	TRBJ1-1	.	ASSEGRNTEAF
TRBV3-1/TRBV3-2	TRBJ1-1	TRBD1	ASSQVRTGGMAF
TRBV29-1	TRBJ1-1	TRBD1	SVEDRQGASFGAF
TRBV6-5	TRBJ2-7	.	ASETSYEQY
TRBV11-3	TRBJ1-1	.	ASSSIQILLRIKNTEAF